A selection of T cell receptor beta chains follows, all from one sample in a study of blood T cell repertoires in COVID-19. Here immunoSEQ multiplex PCR was the method, and the copy in TCRdb shows in-frame clones only, minus some. Altogether fewer than 100,000 clones are present, over 75% being singletons, with the ten largest covering approximately 5%. Material: peripheral blood. The receptors were gathered from a woman older than 75 with acute or convalescent COVID-19. Each CDR3 is given with its conserved first and last residue. D genes are given only for firm matches. A row's size may be missing; if present it is once, few, many or a size class.

j_call d_call v_call clone_size cdr3_aa cdr3_nt
TRBJ2-7 TRBD1 TRBV19 . CASSPRDRALYEQYF TGTGCCAGTAGTCCCCGGGACAGGGCCCTCTACGAGCAGTACTTC
TRBJ1-4 . TRBV7-3 . CASSFSNRGLRPTEKLFF TGTGCCAGCAGCTTTTCTAATAGGGGTCTACGACCAACAGAAAAACTGTTTTTT
TRBJ1-1 . TRBV4-3 . CASSQDLASGEGAGAFF TGCGCCAGCAGCCAAGATCTAGCGTCGGGAGAAGGGGCTGGGGCTTTCTTT
TRBJ2-3 . TRBV5-6 . CASSSKTGYSTDTQYF TGTGCCAGCAGCTCCAAGACAGGTTATAGCACAGATACGCAGTATTTT
TRBJ2-1 . TRBV27 few CASSFGRDSYNEQFF TGTGCCAGCAGTTTCGGGCGGGACTCCTACAATGAGCAGTTCTTC
TRBJ2-7 . TRBV6-5 . CASARPGSYEQYF TGTGCCAGCGCTCGTCCGGGTTCCTACGAGCAGTACTTC
TRBJ2-7 TRBD2 TRBV27 . CAGKPGLAGTSSYEQYF TGTGCCGGAAAACCGGGACTAGCGGGGACGAGCTCCTACGAGCAGTACTTC
TRBJ2-2 TRBD2 TRBV3-1/TRBV3-2 once CASSDLAGGPGTGELFF TGTGCCAGCAGCGATCTAGCGGGGGGGCCTGGAACCGGGGAGCTGTTTTTT
TRBJ2-7 . TRBV18 . CASSPRGPSYEQYF TGTGCCAGCTCACCACGAGGGCCGTCCTACGAGCAGTACTTC
TRBJ2-2 TRBD2 TRBV5-1 . CASSLREGLTGELFF TGCGCCAGCAGTCTGCGGGAGGGCCTCACCGGGGAGCTGTTTTTT
TRBJ2-6 TRBD2 TRBV5-5 once CASSQVGGWASGANVLTF TGTGCCAGCAGCCAGGTGGGAGGGTGGGCTTCTGGGGCCAACGTCCTGACTTTC
TRBJ1-4 . TRBV9 . CASSVDGGTLGEKLFF TGTGCCAGCAGCGTAGACGGCGGGACGCTCGGGGAAAAACTGTTTTTT
TRBJ2-7 . TRBV5-1 . CASLGQGGSEQYF TGCGCCAGCTTAGGACAGGGAGGGAGCGAGCAGTACTTC
TRBJ2-2 TRBD1 TRBV6-1 . CASSEVDRVTGELFF TGTGCCAGCAGTGAAGTCGACAGGGTCACCGGGGAGCTGTTTTTT
TRBJ1-1 TRBD1 TRBV3-1/TRBV3-2 once CASSAPTGYADTEAFF TGTGCCAGCAGCGCCCCGACAGGGTATGCGGACACTGAAGCTTTCTTT
TRBJ1-1 TRBD1 TRBV5-4 . CASSSRGGINTEAFF TGTGCCAGCAGCTCCAGAGGGGGCATAAACACTGAAGCTTTCTTT
TRBJ1-1 TRBD1 TRBV19 . CASSDRGRNTEAFF TGTGCCAGTAGTGACAGGGGGAGGAACACTGAAGCTTTCTTT
TRBJ2-3 TRBD2 TRBV24-1 . CATSDPGLAGGADTQYF TGTGCCACCAGTGACCCGGGACTAGCGGGGGGGGCAGATACGCAGTATTTT
TRBJ2-1 . TRBV13 . CASSLGGQGGSGNEQFF TGTGCCAGCAGCTTAGGGGGTCAGGGCGGAAGTGGCAATGAGCAGTTCTTC
TRBJ2-2 TRBD2 TRBV6-6 . CASTLSSGGTGELFF TGTGCCAGCACCTTGTCTAGCGGGGGCACCGGGGAGCTGTTTTTT
TRBJ1-1 . TRBV25-1 . CASSDRAGGYPFF TGTGCCAGCAGTGACCGCGCCGGGGGGTATCCTTTCTTT
TRBJ1-2 TRBD1 TRBV18 once CASSPGAPGQGNHYGYTF TGTGCCAGCTCACCAGGCGCCCCTGGACAGGGGAACCACTATGGCTACACCTTC
TRBJ2-1 . TRBV3-1/TRBV3-2 . CASSQDRGLRGVF TGTGCCAGCAGCCAAGATCGCGGGTTAAGAGGTGTCTTC
TRBJ2-1 . TRBV6-5 . CASGRDMSYNEQFF TGTGCCAGCGGACGGGACATGTCCTACAATGAGCAGTTCTTC
TRBJ1-3 . TRBV5-1 . CASNAGKAGNTIYF TGCGCCAGCAACGCTGGTAAAGCCGGAAACACCATATATTTT
TRBJ2-3 TRBD2 TRBV3-1/TRBV3-2 . CASSNLALAGGGASTDTQYF TGTGCCAGCAGTAATCTTGCACTAGCGGGGGGGGGAGCTAGCACAGATACGCAGTATTTT
TRBJ1-6 . TRBV5-1 . CASSLETGSYNSPLHF TGCGCCAGCAGCTTGGAAACCGGCTCCTATAATTCACCCCTCCACTTT
TRBJ1-5 TRBD1 TRBV3-1/TRBV3-2 . CASSPGQGGQPQHF TGTGCCAGCAGCCCCGGACAGGGGGGTCAGCCCCAGCATTTT
TRBJ2-5 . TRBV7-8 . CASSDNSPGTQYF TGTGCCAGCAGCGATAATTCCCCGGGGACCCAGTACTTC
TRBJ2-1 TRBD2 TRBV28 . CASSLLAGGMGNEQFF TGTGCCAGCAGTTTATTGGCGGGAGGTATGGGGAATGAGCAGTTCTTC
TRBJ2-7 TRBD1 TRBV13 . CASSLRGQGELF TGTGCCAGCAGCTTAAGGGGACAGGGGGAATTGTTC
TRBJ2-1 TRBD2 TRBV3-1/TRBV3-2 . CASSPGLAGYNEQFF TGTGCCAGCAGCCCTGGACTAGCGGGGTACAATGAGCAGTTCTTC
TRBJ2-6 . TRBV27 . CASRPGLWSGANVLTF TGTGCCAGCAGGCCAGGACTCTGGTCTGGGGCCAACGTCCTGACTTTC
TRBJ1-5 . TRBV18 . CASSSLPIAQHF TGTGCCAGCTCATCGCTTCCGATAGCCCAGCATTTT
TRBJ2-5 TRBD2 TRBV5-4 . CASSPPRGGAGETQYF TGTGCCAGCAGCCCCCCTCGCGGGGGGGCGGGAGAGACCCAGTACTTC
TRBJ2-1 . TRBV19 few CASSITGLTTYEQFF TGTGCCAGTAGTATTACGGGACTCACGACCTATGAGCAGTTCTTC
TRBJ2-2 TRBD2 TRBV24-1 . CATSEGLARTGELFF TGTGCCACCAGTGAAGGACTAGCAAGGACCGGGGAGCTGTTTTTT
TRBJ1-2 . TRBV6-1 . CASSEPLTGKPNYGYTF TGTGCCAGCAGTGAACCCTTAACAGGGAAACCTAACTATGGCTACACCTTC
TRBJ1-5 TRBD1 TRBV19 once CASSLRTGTSNQPQHF TGTGCCAGTAGCCTCCGGACAGGGACTAGCAATCAGCCCCAGCATTTT
TRBJ2-7 . TRBV4-1 . CASSQDGGGEQYF TGCGCCAGCAGCCAAGATGGTGGAGGGGAGCAGTACTTC
TRBJ2-1 TRBD2 TRBV5-1 . CASSLGLAGANEQFF TGCGCCAGCAGCCTAGGACTAGCGGGGGCCAATGAGCAGTTCTTC
TRBJ1-2 . TRBV7-9 once CASSLGFQGANYGYTF TGTGCCAGCAGCTTGGGTTTCCAGGGTGCTAACTATGGCTACACCTTC
TRBJ1-2 TRBD1 TRBV18 . CASSPPGQGAGYTF TGTGCCAGCTCACCACCGGGACAGGGGGCTGGCTACACCTTC
TRBJ2-7 . TRBV11-2 once CASSQSLQGRPYEQYF TGTGCCAGCAGCCAGAGCTTACAGGGGAGGCCCTACGAGCAGTACTTC
TRBJ2-1 TRBD2 TRBV19 . CASSFRGSGNEQFF TGTGCCAGCAGCTTTCGCGGGAGCGGCAATGAGCAGTTCTTC
TRBJ2-2 TRBD2 TRBV7-8 . CASSLGAGSNTGELFF TGTGCCAGCAGCTTAGGAGCGGGGTCGAACACCGGGGAGCTGTTTTTT
TRBJ2-7 TRBD2 TRBV10-3 . CAIRGLAGNEQYF TGTGCCATCAGAGGACTAGCGGGAAACGAGCAGTACTTC
TRBJ1-3 . TRBV5-8 . CASSPGIFSGNTIYF TGTGCCAGCAGCCCAGGGATTTTCTCTGGAAACACCATATATTTT
TRBJ1-4 TRBD1 TRBV19 once CASSRGQRNEKLFF TGTGCCAGCAGTCGGGGACAGAGGAATGAAAAACTGTTTTTT
TRBJ2-5 TRBD2 TRBV19 once CASSTGTSGGQTQYF TGTGCCAGTAGCACCGGGACTAGCGGGGGCCAGACCCAGTACTTC
TRBJ2-6 . TRBV3-1/TRBV3-2 . CASSQGALPPGANVLTF TGTGCCAGCAGCCAGGGGGCGCTCCCCCCTGGGGCCAACGTCCTGACTTTC
TRBJ2-2 TRBD2 TRBV5-1 . CASSHTGTSTNTGELFF TGCGCCAGCAGCCACACCGGGACTAGCACGAACACCGGGGAGCTGTTTTTT
TRBJ2-7 . TRBV3-1/TRBV3-2 . CASSQWTGTSISYEQYF TGTGCCAGCAGCCAATGGACCGGGACATCCATAAGCTACGAGCAGTACTTC
TRBJ2-1 . TRBV7-3 . CASSLTRSGFRDNEQFF TGTGCCAGCAGCTTAACTAGGAGTGGGTTTCGAGACAATGAGCAGTTCTTC
TRBJ2-3 . TRBV6-5 once CASSSRLGGTDTQYF TGTGCCAGCAGCTCCCGATTGGGCGGCACAGATACGCAGTATTTT
TRBJ2-3 . TRBV30 . CACLSRKFRDTQYF TGTGCCTGTCTCTCCAGGAAATTCAGAGATACGCAGTATTTT
TRBJ2-7 TRBD2 TRBV6-5 . CATGLAGAYEQYF TGTGCCACCGGACTAGCGGGCGCCTACGAGCAGTACTTC
TRBJ2-1 TRBD2 TRBV18 . CASSRDSGNEQFF TGTGCCAGCTCACGGGATAGCGGGAATGAGCAGTTCTTC
TRBJ2-3 . TRBV3-1/TRBV3-2 . CASSPPGTDTQYF TGTGCCAGCAGCCCCCCCGGCACAGATACGCAGTATTTT
TRBJ2-7 . TRBV29-1 . CSAGTFGYEQYF TGCAGCGCCGGGACATTCGGATACGAGCAGTACTTC